These 26 T cell receptor beta chains were sequenced from one sample in a study of human T cells and chemical hapten exposure. MiXCR was run by TCRdb on the RACE reads, yielding one entry per CDR3 protein. The sample lists 70,000 to 95,000 distinct CDR3 sequences, roughly 7.9% occurring once. This sample's time point: healthy volunteer bleed at 6 weeks. Unfractionated whole blood yielded the extracted total RNA. The specimen sequenced was whole blood. The origin of the receptors is a female donor in good health. Some clones in this sample may be carry-over from other donors' samples.

This clonotype appeared a few times. The chain couples TRBV6-6 to TRBJ1-1; 12 bases are shared with TRBD1. J was trimmed by 1 base and V by 9 bases; bases with no gene match: 9. The CDR3 totals 16 residues. Germline CDR1 MNHNY, CDR2 SVGAGI (reference sequence). The CDR3 nucleotides are TGTGCCAGTCAAGGGACAGGGGGCGCGACGAACACTGAAGCTTTCTTT. As protein: CASQGTGGATNTEAFF.

This clonotype occurred many times. This sequence joins TRBV20-1 and TRBJ1-1; D gene unclear. The V end lost 2 bases, the J end lost 6 bases, and 7 bases lay between the germline ends. Germline values: CDR1 DFQATT, CDR2 SNEGSKA (reference sequence). The CDR3 consists of 11 residues. The CDR3 coding sequence is TGCAGTGCTAGACCCGACGCTGAAGCTTTCTTT. It translates to CSARPDAEAFF.

On this clonotype: A much larger clone differs by one base, so this may be a read error. The V gene is TRBV12-3 or TRBV12-4, the J gene TRBJ1-6; a weak D match, TRBD1 (6 bases). The CDR3 is 14 amino acids. The CDR3 region has the DNA TGTGCCAGCAGTTTAGGCCAGGGGAATTCACCCCTCAACTTT. Protein sequence: CASSLGQGNSPLNF.

In nucleotides, the CDR3 is TGTGCCAGCTCACCTTACCAGGTGTCGACATACGAGCAGTACTTC. Translated, it gives CASSPYQVSTYEQYF. The genes are TRBV18 and TRBJ2-7; D is uncertain. Germline assignment: CDR1 KGHSH and CDR2 LQKENI. The CDR3 loop spans 15 amino acids. V shed 3 bases and J shed 4 bases, with 16 bases lying between them.

This clonotype was seen ten or more times. The CDR3 DNA reads as TGTGCCAGCAGTCTCTTGGCCGGGTCACGGGGGGCCGACGGCCAACCATGGGTGGATACGCAGTATTTT. This sequence encodes CASSLLAGSRGADGQPWVDTQYF. The chain links TRBV12-3 or TRBV12-4 to TRBJ2-3; possibly TRBD2 for D (7 bases). This CDR3 has 23 residues. Trimming removed 5 bases at V and 6 bases at J, with 42 bases between.

V is TRBV4-3 and J is TRBJ1-4; D gene uncertain. Germline loops: CDR1 LGHNA, CDR2 YSLEER. V lost 6 bases and J lost 4, with 15 bases in between. The CDR3 length is 15 residues. The CDR3 is CASSSRRHCNEKLFF. The CDR3 nucleotides are TGCGCCAGCAGTTCCAGACGGCACTGTAATGAAAAACTGTTTTTT.

This clonotype was detected ten times or more. The chain combines TRBV5-4 with TRBJ2-5; D is possibly TRBD2 (5 bases). The CDR3 spans 14 residues. V lost 3 bases, J lost 3 bases, and 12 bases lay in between. Germline loops: CDR1 SGHNT, CDR2 YYREEE (reference sequence). The CDR3 is CASSSRGSEETQYF. In DNA, the CDR3 is TGTGCCAGCAGCTCTAGAGGGTCTGAAGAGACCCAGTACTTC.

This clonotype was seen only a few times. V and J are TRBV12-3 or TRBV12-4 and TRBJ1-1, with D perhaps matching TRBD1 (5 bases). Trimming pared 2 bases from V and 5 bases from J, leaving 9 bases between. The CDR3 is made up of 13 amino acids. The chain's CDR3 is CASSLTSGTEAFF. The CDR3 DNA follows: TGTGCCAGCAGTTTAACTTCAGGGACTGAAGCTTTCTTT.

This clonotype was observed a few times. The genes are TRBV12-3 or TRBV12-4 and TRBJ2-3; TRBD1 matches 10 bases. The J segment lost 6 bases and the V segment lost 6 bases, leaving 3 bases of the junction unmatched. This CDR3 contains 13 residues. The CDR3, as DNA: TGTGCCAGCAGATCGGGACAGGGGGATACGCAGTATTTT. It yields the protein CASRSGQGDTQYF.

V gene TRBV27 combines with J gene TRBJ2-7; maybe TRBD2 (6 bases). Germline V gene lookup returns CDR1 MNHEY and CDR2 SMNVEV (reference sequence). V gave up 6 bases and J gave up 5 bases, with 11 bases separating them. The CDR3 has 12 residues. CDR3 bases: TGTGCCAGCAGGACTGGGGGGAACGAGCAGTACTTC. This translates into CASRTGGNEQYF.

The V and J genes are TRBV7-8 and TRBJ2-1; D may match TRBD1 or TRBD2 (5 bases each). The CDR3 length is 19 residues. Germline V gene sequence: CDR1 SGHVS, CDR2 FQNEAQ. V lost 1 base, J lost 2 bases, and 21 bases lay in between. The CDR3 loop reads CASSLDDRGALPTYNEQFF. CDR3 bases: TGTGCCAGCAGCTTAGATGATCGAGGGGCCCTCCCTACCTACAATGAGCAGTTCTTC.

V and J are TRBV7-6 and TRBJ1-6; the D gene is possibly TRBD1 (5 bases). This CDR3 contains 13 residues. Germline CDR1 and CDR2: SGHVS and FNYEAQ. The V gene lost 5 bases and the J gene lost 8 bases, with 10 bases spanning the gap. CDR3 sequence reads: CASSRDGDSPLHF. The DNA for the CDR3 is TGTGCCAGCAGCCGGGACGGAGATTCACCCCTCCACTTT. Full variable domain (rest looked up from reference TRBV7-6 and TRBJ1-6): GAGVSQSPRYKVTKRGQDVALRCDPISGHVSLYWYRQALGQGPEFLTYFNYEAQQDKSGLPNDRFSAERPEGSISTLTIQRTEQRDSAMYRCASSRDGDSPLHFGNGTRLTVT.

V is TRBV14 and J is TRBJ1-1, with unresolved D. The germline V gene encodes CDR1 SGHDN and CDR2 FVKESK. Between the trimmed V and J ends, which lost 4 bases and 4 bases, there was a span of 22 bases. This CDR3 contains 17 residues. The CDR3 DNA is TGTGCCAGCAGCCTATGGACTCCTCTTCGTTTGCCCACTGAAGCTTTCTTT. Translated: CASSLWTPLRLPTEAFF.

This clonotype came up a few times. The rearrangement links TRBV6-5 to TRBJ2-7; the D gene could be TRBD1 or TRBD2 (5 bases each). The V gene lost 2 bases and the J gene lost 7 bases, with 15 bases spanning the gap. CDR3 size: 14 residues. CDR1 is MNHEY, CDR2 SVGAGI, per germline. CDR3 amino acids: CASSYGQGAFEQYF. Here the CDR3 DNA reads TGTGCCAGCAGTTACGGGCAGGGAGCGTTTGAGCAGTACTTC.

In its sample, this clonotype was seen a few times. This chain joins TRBV28 and TRBJ2-4; either TRBD1 or TRBD2 may fit D (5 bases each). The CDR3 runs to 14 residues. With 4 bases removed from V and 6 bases from J, the gap between germline ends came to 13 bases. Germline-derived CDR1 and CDR2 are MDHEN and SYDVKM. In DNA, the CDR3 is TGTGCCAGCAGTTCAGGGACCGAAATAAACATTCAGTACTTC. Its translation is CASSSGTEINIQYF.

The chain is built from TRBV7-8 and TRBJ2-7; 8 bases are shared with TRBD1. V dropped 5 bases and J dropped 0; count of bases not matched to a gene: 6. The CDR3 length is 15 residues. CDR1 SGHVS and CDR2 FQNEAQ come from the germline V gene. The CDR3 is CASSPRQGNSYEQYF. CDR3 DNA sequence: TGTGCCAGCAGCCCACGACAGGGGAACTCCTACGAGCAGTACTTC.

This clonotype was counted ten times or more. The V call is TRBV20-1, the J call TRBJ1-5; 7 bases fit TRBD1. Unmatched junction bases numbered 12, after V lost 4 bases and J lost 6 bases. The CDR3 is 15 residues long. Germline CDR1 is DFQATT and CDR2 is SNEGSKA (reference sequence). The CDR3 sequence: CSAKETGKFGQPQHF. The CDR3 DNA sequence: TGCAGTGCTAAGGAGACAGGGAAGTTTGGTCAGCCCCAGCATTTT.

The CDR3 DNA sequence: TGTGCCAGCTCGAGTCAGATGGGACAGGGGTTTAAGGATACGCAGTATTTT. Its protein product is CASSSQMGQGFKDTQYF. The chain is built from TRBV27 and TRBJ2-3; 10 nucleotides agree with TRBD1. CDR1 and CDR2 from the germline V gene are MNHEY and SMNVEV (reference sequence). The CDR3 covers 17 residues. After removal of 8 bases from V and 6 bases from J, the junction contained 17 bases not matched to a gene.

This clonotype was picked up many times. The chain uses TRBV12-3 or TRBV12-4 and TRBJ2-3, with 12 bases aligning to TRBD2. CDR3 length: 16 residues. J was trimmed by 2 bases and V by 5 bases; bases with no gene match: 5. The CDR3 protein is CASSPGLAGPTDTQYF. The CDR3 bases are TGTGCCAGCAGTCCCGGACTAGCGGGGCCCACAGATACGCAGTATTTT.

This clonotype was detected many times. This chain links TRBV3-1 with TRBJ2-3, with 11 bases identical to TRBD2. Germline CDR1 reads LGHDT; CDR2 reads YNNKEL (reference sequence). The CDR3 has 17 amino acids. V lost 1 base to trimming and J lost 6 bases; unmatched junction nucleotides: 9. CDR3 coding DNA: TGTGCCAGCAGCCAAGCCCGGGATAGCGGGGGGGCGGATACGCAGTATTTT. It is translated as CASSQARDSGGADTQYF.

There are a few counts of this clonotype. The rearrangement joins TRBV6-5 to TRBJ1-2; weak D call: TRBD1 (6 bases). Germline values: CDR1 MNHEY, CDR2 SVGAGI. This CDR3 is 14 amino acids long. Trimming cost V 2 bases and J 4 bases, with 11 bases left between them. The CDR3 region has the DNA TGTGCCAGCAGTTACCGTAGACAGGCCTATGGCTACACCTTC. Translating it yields CASSYRRQAYGYTF.

CDR3 protein: CASSLVSPNTGELFF. The CDR3 region has the DNA TGTGCCAGCAGTTTAGTTAGCCCCAACACCGGGGAGCTGTTTTTT. V is TRBV12-3 or TRBV12-4 and J is TRBJ2-2; D not resolved. The CDR3 is 15 residues long. Trimming removed 1 base at V and 2 bases at J, with 8 bases between.

In this sample, this clonotype turned up a few times. V and J are TRBV7-2 and TRBJ1-4; D perhaps matches TRBD1 (6 bases). The CDR3 has 14 residues. V was cut by 5 bases and J by 0 bases, with 7 bases left in between. Germline lookup yields CDR1 SGHTA and CDR2 FQGNSA. The CDR3 DNA follows: TGTGCCAGCAGCAAGGGGGCAACTAATGAAAAACTGTTTTTT. This codes for CASSKGATNEKLFF.

This clonotype occurred a few times. This sequence joins TRBV7-8 and TRBJ2-1; 7 bases line up with TRBD1. CDR1 is SGHVS and CDR2 is FQNEAQ in the germline V gene. The ends lost 8 bases at V and 3 bases at J; junction bases unmatched: 4. The CDR3 runs 13 residues. The chain's CDR3 is CASRQGDYNEQFF. In nucleotides, the CDR3 is TGTGCCAGCCGACAGGGTGACTACAATGAGCAGTTCTTC.

This clonotype was counted ten times or more. V is TRBV5-1 and J is TRBJ2-3, with D unresolved. Germline V gene sequence: CDR1 SGHRS, CDR2 YFSETQ. The CDR3 is 13 residues long. V shed 0 bases and J shed 4 bases, with 6 bases lying between them. The CDR3 DNA is TGCGCCAGCAGCTTGGACGTCGCAGATACGCAGTATTTT. Translating gives CASSLDVADTQYF. The whole variable domain, remainder taken from reference TRBV5-1 and TRBJ2-3, is KAGVTQTPRYLIKTRGQQVTLSCSPISGHRSVSWYQQTPGQGLQFLFEYFSETQRNKGNFPGRFSGRQFSNSRSEMNVSTLELGDSALYLCASSLDVADTQYFGPGTRLTVL.

The sample holds many counts of this clonotype. The chain couples TRBV29-1 to TRBJ2-5; 8 bases agree with TRBD1. Germline lookup yields CDR1 SQVTM and CDR2 ANQGSEA. The CDR3 spans 12 residues. V shed 4 bases, J shed 4 bases, and the junction held 2 bases outside the gene matches. For the CDR3, the DNA is TGCAGCGTTGTTACAGGGGGAGAGACCCAGTACTTC. It codes for CSVVTGGETQYF.